Shown below are 6 T cell receptor beta chains from a single sample sequenced in a study of T cell changes during pregnancy in multiple sclerosis. Sequenced by immunoSEQ multiplex PCR; TCRdb stores in-frame clones only, minus some. Here the sample spans roughly 87,000 clones, 91% being singletons. The sample in question was PBMCs, obtained in the first trimester of pregnancy. The receptor source for this set is a female donor in good health, serving as a control in a pregnancy study. Some clones in this sample may be carry-over from other donors' samples.

This chain connects TRBV27 to TRBJ2-1; 9 bases agree with TRBD1. Germline values: CDR1 MNHEY, CDR2 SMNVEV (reference sequence). After removal of 6 bases from V and 4 bases from J, the junction contained 13 bases not matched to a gene. This CDR3 contains 17 residues. The CDR3 loop is CASSLPSRDREYNEQFF. DNA for the CDR3: TGTGCCAGCAGCTTGCCATCCCGGGACAGGGAGTACAATGAGCAGTTCTTC.

The chain is built from TRBV15 and TRBJ2-6, with D uncertain. Germline-derived CDR1 and CDR2 are LNHNV and YYDKDF (reference sequence). The V end lost 1 base, the J end lost 0 bases, and 7 bases lay between the germline ends. The length of the CDR3 is 16 residues. CDR3 residues: CATSRGGSSGANVLTF. The CDR3, as DNA: TGTGCCACCAGCAGAGGCGGAAGCTCTGGGGCCAACGTCCTGACTTTC.

The chain links TRBV19 to TRBJ2-2, with 7 bases identical to TRBD1. Trimming removed 9 bases from V and 3 bases from J; junction bases left unmatched: 19. The CDR3 contains 18 residues. The germline CDR1 and CDR2 sequences are LNHDA and SQIVND (reference sequence). The CDR3 spells CASPLFGDRLLHTGELFF. Here the CDR3 DNA reads TGTGCCAGCCCCTTATTTGGGGACAGACTGTTACACACCGGGGAGCTGTTTTTT.

V is TRBV15 and J is TRBJ2-2, with TRBD2 matching over 8 bases. CDR1 is LNHNV, CDR2 YYDKDF, per germline (reference sequence). The V segment lost 0 bases and the J segment 3 bases; nucleotides outside the gene matches: 3. This CDR3 spans 16 amino acids. The CDR3 DNA sequence: TGTGCCACCAGCAGAGATCGGGGGGGCGACACCGGGGAGCTGTTTTTT. As protein: CATSRDRGGDTGELFF.

The chain recombines TRBV19 with TRBJ2-5; 8 bases match TRBD1. J gave up 3 bases and V 7 bases, and 4 bases lay outside the gene matches. The CDR3 length is 13 residues. Germline-derived CDR1 and CDR2 are LNHDA and SQIVND (reference sequence). Here the CDR3 reads CASTTTGEETQYF. As DNA, the CDR3 is TGTGCCAGTACCACGACAGGGGAAGAGACCCAGTACTTC.

The chain recombines TRBV11-1 with TRBJ2-7, with 9 bases aligning to TRBD1. Germline trimming cut 6 bases from V and 5 bases from J; bases unmatched to any gene: 5. The V gene's germline CDR1 is SGHAT and CDR2 FQDESV (reference sequence). The CDR3 has 13 amino acids. CDR3: CASSLTGGHEQYF. DNA for the CDR3: TGTGCCAGCAGTCTTACAGGGGGCCACGAGCAGTACTTC.